This T cell receptor beta chain was observed in a study of cytomegalovirus exposure and HLA in healthy donors. Researchers ran the PCR with 60 Vbeta and 13 Jbeta primers. Method: immunoSEQ multiplex PCR; TCRdb's copy keeps in-frame clones and lacks some. The data hold over 65,000 clones, with about 85% observed a single time. The junction had 11 bases not matched to a gene; V was cut back by 5 bases and J by 8 bases. Germline CDR1 reads MNHEY; CDR2 reads SMNVEV (reference sequence). This CDR3 is built from 14 residues. With respect to this clone: The antigen remains unidentified.

General study results and limits: Immune exposure was documented only through CMV serostatus. According to reports, the classifier identified cytomegalovirus status with high specificity and sensitivity. Excluded: some indistinguishable V segments such as TRBV6-2 and TRBV6-3.

The chain combines TRBV27 with TRBJ1-2; 7 bases are shared with TRBD1. The sequenced sample consisted of PBMCs. The receptor was isolated from a woman in her thirties or forties in good health and CMV-seropositive. The CDR3 is CASSQVGQVLGYTF. DNA of the CDR3: TGTGCCAGCAGTCAAGTTGGACAGGTCTTGGGCTACACCTTC.